The 7 T cell receptor beta chains presented below share a single source sample, sequenced in a study of CD8+CD57+ T cells in acquired aplastic anemia. Patients included in sequencing had previously demonstrated CD8+CD57+ cell expansion by flow cytometry. Template material for TCR beta VDJ and CDR3 profiling consisted of genomic DNA. TCRdb reprocessed the reads with MiXCR, giving one entry per CDR3 protein. The sample lists roughly 200,000 distinct CDR3 sequences, about 60% seen once, with approximately 42% in the top ten. The specimen sequenced was sorted CD4+, CD8+, or CD8+CD57+ T cells (not recorded which) from PBMCs. The receptors stem from a human donor with aplastic anemia.

This clonotype was recorded a few times. This rearrangement joins TRBV29-1 to TRBJ2-7; possibly TRBD2 for D (5 bases). This CDR3 has 12 amino acids. Germline CDR1 SQVTM, CDR2 ANQGSEA. The V end was cut by 6 bases, the J end by 4 bases, with 13 bases between. The CDR3 loop reads CSVRVGFYEQYF. CDR3 bases: TGCAGCGTGAGGGTTGGTTTTTACGAGCAGTACTTC.

This clonotype was seen repeatedly, ten times or more. V usage is TRBV10-1 and J usage is TRBJ2-3; possible D gene TRBD2, 5 bases. This CDR3 contains 14 residues. CDR1 WNHNN and CDR2 SYGVQD come from the germline V gene (reference sequence). CDR3 DNA: TGCCCTAGCATAACGGCTAACTGGGCAGATACGCAGTATTTT. Its translation is CPSITANWADTQYF.

The chain employs TRBV24-1 and TRBJ2-5, with a tentative D call TRBD1 (6 bases). With 4 bases removed from V and 4 bases from J, the gap between germline ends came to 15 bases. This CDR3 has 15 amino acids. Germline lookup yields CDR1 KGHDR and CDR2 SFDVKD. In DNA, the CDR3 is TGTGCCACCAGTGAAGATACAGGGATGAGAGAGACCCAGTACTTC. Its protein product is CATSEDTGMRETQYF.

This chain uses TRBV10-2 with TRBJ1-6; D gene uncertain. The CDR3 contains 13 residues. Germline-derived CDR1 and CDR2 are WSHSY and SAAADI. The V end was cut by 3 bases, the J end by 18 bases, with 18 bases between. CDR3 in amino acids: CASSEYPIRAPHF. CDR3 coding DNA: TGCGCCAGCAGTGAATACCCTATTCGGGCCCCCCACTTT.

V usage is TRBV5-1 and J usage is TRBJ2-1; D is perhaps TRBD1 (5 bases). CDR1 is SGHRS, CDR2 YFSETQ, per germline. Trimming took off 6 bases at V and 10 bases at J, with 20 bases between the two ends. CDR3 size: 14 residues. CDR3 amino acids: CASKDRAGSDEQFF. CDR3 bases: TGCGCCAGCAAGGATCGGGCAGGGTCCGACGAGCAGTTCTTC.

V is TRBV11-1 and J is TRBJ2-5; TRBD2 matches 9 bases. Trimming at V came to 5 bases and at J to 5 bases, leaving 6 bases not matched to a gene. There are 14 residues in the CDR3. CDR1 SGHAT and CDR2 FQDESV come from the germline V gene (reference sequence). This CDR3 is CASSPRGGRETQYF. The CDR3 coding sequence is TGTGCCAGCAGCCCGCGGGGGGGCCGGGAGACCCAGTACTTC.

This clonotype occurred many times. This chain uses TRBV25-1 with TRBJ1-2; D is ambiguous. CDR1 and CDR2 from the germline V gene are MGHDK and SYGVNS. Deletions cut 5 bases from V and 8 bases from J, with 15 bases between. The CDR3 is 13 amino acids. The CDR3 sequence: CASSSRASKGYTF. The CDR3 DNA reads as TGTGCCAGCAGTTCCCGGGCCAGCAAGGGCTACACCTTC.